The following is a TCR beta chain sequence with its context. This specimen comes from a study of blood T cell repertoires in COVID-19. The junction had 13 bases not matched to a gene; V was cut back by 5 bases and J by 8 bases. Germline V gene data show CDR1 as LNHDA and CDR2 as SQIVND (reference sequence). The CDR3 runs 16 residues. Method: immunoSEQ multiplex PCR; TCRdb's copy keeps in-frame clones and lacks some. The repertoire holds around 100,000 clones, with 70% to 90% as singletons. The sequence was obtained from a human donor in a cohort sampled during active COVID-19. Sequenced: peripheral blood. The chain carries TRBV19 and TRBJ2-2; TRBD1 matches 8 bases. The CDR3 spells CASSPQDRALVGELFF. The CDR3 DNA follows: TGTGCCAGTAGTCCCCAGGACAGGGCCCTCGTGGGGGAGCTGTTTTTT.